These T cell receptor beta chains were read from a single sample in a study of response to subunit inactivated influenza vaccine. TCRdb reanalysed the RT-PCR reads using MiXCR and keeps one entry per CDR3 protein. The data show some 500,000 distinct CDR3 sequences, with less than 30% seen just once and approximately 2% held by the top ten. The material was CD4+ T cells sorted from PBMCs, obtained about 5 days after vaccination. The receptors here all came from a man in his fifties or sixties who received an inactivated influenza vaccine. Both conserved end residues are part of each CDR3. Each record gives: J gene, D gene, V gene, clone size, CDR3 DNA, CDR3 protein. D genes are given only for firm matches. The size field is filled for only some rows; it gives once, few, many or a size class.

j_gene: TRBJ2-7
d_gene: TRBD2
v_gene: TRBV15
abundance: -
CDR3nt: TGTGCCACCAGCAGAGGTGGGACTAGCGGCTACGAGCAGTACTTC
CDR3aa: CATSRGGTSGYEQYF

j_gene: TRBJ2-3
d_gene: TRBD2
v_gene: TRBV15
abundance: few
CDR3nt: TGTGCCACCAGCAGAGAACTAGCGCGGGGGGGCGTAATGGCAGATACGCAGTATTTT
CDR3aa: CATSRELARGGVMADTQYF

j_gene: TRBJ1-5
d_gene: TRBD1
v_gene: TRBV24-1
abundance: few
CDR3nt: TGTGCCACCAGTGACGGAAACAGGGGTAGCAATCAGCCCCAGCATTTT
CDR3aa: CATSDGNRGSNQPQHF

j_gene: TRBJ2-7
d_gene: -
v_gene: TRBV20-1
abundance: -
CDR3nt: TGCAGTGCTAGGAGGCAGGCTATTAACGAGCAGTACTTC
CDR3aa: CSARRQAINEQYF

j_gene: TRBJ2-4
d_gene: TRBD1
v_gene: TRBV12-3/TRBV12-4
abundance: -
CDR3nt: TGTGCCAGCAGTGTGGGATACAGGGGGCAAGTTCGAAGGTGGGAAAACATTCAGTACTTC
CDR3aa: CASSVGYRGQVRRWENIQYF

j_gene: TRBJ1-1
d_gene: -
v_gene: TRBV29-1
abundance: few
CDR3nt: TGCAGCGCCCAAAAATACAGCAACGAAGCTTTCTTT
CDR3aa: CSAQKYSNEAFF

j_gene: TRBJ2-5
d_gene: -
v_gene: TRBV20-1
abundance: few
CDR3nt: TGCAGTGCCCTTAAAGAGACCCAGTACTTC
CDR3aa: CSALKETQYF

j_gene: TRBJ1-2
d_gene: -
v_gene: TRBV5-1
abundance: -
CDR3nt: TGCGCCAGCAGCTTGGCCGAACTCTATGGCTACACCTTC
CDR3aa: CASSLAELYGYTF

j_gene: TRBJ2-7
d_gene: -
v_gene: TRBV3-1
abundance: -
CDR3nt: TGTGCCAGCAGCCTCCAGCGGAACTACGAGCAGTACTTC
CDR3aa: CASSLQRNYEQYF

j_gene: TRBJ2-2
d_gene: TRBD2
v_gene: TRBV4-3
abundance: -
CDR3nt: TGCGCCAGCAGCCCGAGAGCGGGAGGGCCCACCGGGGAGCTGTTTTTT
CDR3aa: CASSPRAGGPTGELFF

j_gene: TRBJ1-4
d_gene: -
v_gene: TRBV6-6
abundance: -
CDR3nt: TGTGCCAGCAGTTACCAACTGGGAGACATGGTGTTTTTT
CDR3aa: CASSYQLGDMVFF

j_gene: TRBJ2-7
d_gene: TRBD2
v_gene: TRBV20-1
abundance: -
CDR3nt: TGCAGTGCTAGAGATAGGCGACTAGCGGGGCCCTCCTACGAGCAGTACTTC
CDR3aa: CSARDRRLAGPSYEQYF

j_gene: TRBJ2-2
d_gene: TRBD2
v_gene: TRBV4-3
abundance: few
CDR3nt: TGCGCCAGCAGCCAAGAGCCCCAAGGACTAGCGGGACCGCGGGAGCTGTTTTTT
CDR3aa: CASSQEPQGLAGPRELFF

j_gene: TRBJ1-5
d_gene: -
v_gene: TRBV4-3
abundance: many
CDR3nt: TGCGCCAGCAGCCAAGACGCGCTGAGGGGAAATCAGCCCCAGCATTTT
CDR3aa: CASSQDALRGNQPQHF

j_gene: TRBJ2-3
d_gene: -
v_gene: TRBV12-3/TRBV12-4
abundance: -
CDR3nt: TGTGCCAGCAGCACTGGGGAAGCAGATACGCAGTATTTT
CDR3aa: CASSTGEADTQYF

j_gene: TRBJ2-7
d_gene: -
v_gene: TRBV7-9
abundance: many
CDR3nt: TGTGCCAGCAGCTTAACACGGTTCGAGCAGTACTTC
CDR3aa: CASSLTRFEQYF

j_gene: TRBJ2-1
d_gene: TRBD2
v_gene: TRBV12-3/TRBV12-4
abundance: many
CDR3nt: TGTGCCAGCAGTTTCCTAGCGGGAGGATATGAGCAGTTCTTC
CDR3aa: CASSFLAGGYEQFF

j_gene: TRBJ2-7
d_gene: -
v_gene: TRBV6-1
abundance: -
CDR3nt: TGTGCCAGCAGTCCGGGACAAGTCTACGAGCAGTACTTC
CDR3aa: CASSPGQVYEQYF

j_gene: TRBJ2-4
d_gene: TRBD2
v_gene: TRBV11-2
abundance: few
CDR3nt: TGTGCCAGCAGCCCTAGCCGGCTAGCGGGGGGGGATGTCAAAAACATTCAGTACTTC
CDR3aa: CASSPSRLAGGDVKNIQYF

j_gene: TRBJ2-3
d_gene: -
v_gene: TRBV28
abundance: many
CDR3nt: TGTGCCAGCAGTTTATTCTTCGGGCGACATACGCAGTATTTT
CDR3aa: CASSLFFGRHTQYF

j_gene: TRBJ1-1
d_gene: -
v_gene: TRBV20-1
abundance: -
CDR3nt: TGCAGTGCCACCTTCCCCCCACTGAACACTGAAGCTTTCTTT
CDR3aa: CSATFPPLNTEAFF

j_gene: TRBJ2-6
d_gene: -
v_gene: TRBV5-1
abundance: few
CDR3nt: TGCGCCAGCAGCTTGGAGCCGCACTCTGGGGCCAACGTCCTGACTTTC
CDR3aa: CASSLEPHSGANVLTF

j_gene: TRBJ2-1
d_gene: TRBD1
v_gene: TRBV30
abundance: few
CDR3nt: TGTGCCTGGAGTGGAAAAGACAGGGTTGGTCAGTCTGAGCAGTTCTTC
CDR3aa: CAWSGKDRVGQSEQFF

j_gene: TRBJ2-1
d_gene: -
v_gene: TRBV29-1
abundance: -
CDR3nt: TGCAGCGTTGATAAAGGCGGTTACAATGAGCAGTTCTTC
CDR3aa: CSVDKGGYNEQFF

j_gene: TRBJ1-2
d_gene: TRBD1
v_gene: TRBV7-8
abundance: once
CDR3nt: TGTGCCAGCAGCCGACAGGGCCAGTACTACACCTTC
CDR3aa: CASSRQGQYYTF

j_gene: TRBJ2-3
d_gene: -
v_gene: TRBV14
abundance: -
CDR3nt: TGTGCCAGAAAGCAGGCAGATACGCAGTATTTT
CDR3aa: CARKQADTQYF

j_gene: TRBJ2-5
d_gene: -
v_gene: TRBV5-1
abundance: -
CDR3nt: TGCGCCAGCAGCTTGACCAGGGGTGTTAGAGAGACCCAGTACTTC
CDR3aa: CASSLTRGVRETQYF

j_gene: TRBJ1-1
d_gene: -
v_gene: TRBV7-2
abundance: few
CDR3nt: TGTGCCAGCAGCTTAGGTCCGTTGTTGGCTTTCTTT
CDR3aa: CASSLGPLLAFF

j_gene: TRBJ2-3
d_gene: TRBD1
v_gene: TRBV5-1
abundance: -
CDR3nt: TGCGCCAGCAGACCTACCGGGACAGGGGGATCAGATACGCAGTATTTT
CDR3aa: CASRPTGTGGSDTQYF

j_gene: TRBJ1-1
d_gene: TRBD1
v_gene: TRBV12-3/TRBV12-4
abundance: few
CDR3nt: TGTGCCAGCAGTTGGGGACAGGGGACTTCCACTGAAGCTTTCTTT
CDR3aa: CASSWGQGTSTEAFF

j_gene: TRBJ2-2
d_gene: -
v_gene: TRBV7-7
abundance: few
CDR3nt: TGTGCCAGCAGCTTAGACGCTACCGGGGAGCTGTTTTTT
CDR3aa: CASSLDATGELFF

j_gene: TRBJ2-5
d_gene: -
v_gene: TRBV3-1
abundance: few
CDR3nt: TGTGCCAGCAGCAACCGACAGGGAGGAGGTGAGACCCAGTACTTC
CDR3aa: CASSNRQGGGETQYF

j_gene: TRBJ2-3
d_gene: -
v_gene: TRBV7-9
abundance: -
CDR3nt: TGTGCCAGCAGCTTAGAGCGGCTTGTTGTTAGGGATACGCAGTATTTT
CDR3aa: CASSLERLVVRDTQYF

j_gene: TRBJ2-2
d_gene: -
v_gene: TRBV7-6
abundance: -
CDR3nt: TGTGCCAGCAGCTTCCTGTCCTCGAACACCGGGGAGCTGTTTTTT
CDR3aa: CASSFLSSNTGELFF

j_gene: TRBJ2-1
d_gene: TRBD2
v_gene: TRBV5-1
abundance: few
CDR3nt: TGCGCCAGCAGCTTGGACTTCGGGGGACTAGCGGGGGAGAATGAGCAGTTCTTC
CDR3aa: CASSLDFGGLAGENEQFF

j_gene: TRBJ2-6
d_gene: -
v_gene: TRBV3-1
abundance: -
CDR3nt: TGTGCCAGCAGCCAAGTTTTTCTGGGTTCCACGTCCTCTGGGGCCAACGTCCTGACTTTC
CDR3aa: CASSQVFLGSTSSGANVLTF

j_gene: TRBJ1-6
d_gene: -
v_gene: TRBV12-1
abundance: -
CDR3nt: TGTGCCAGCAGAGACAGGGGGAGCTCCTATAATTCACCCCTCCACTTT
CDR3aa: CASRDRGSSYNSPLHF

j_gene: TRBJ1-2
d_gene: -
v_gene: TRBV4-2
abundance: -
CDR3nt: TGTGCCAGCAGCCAAGGGACAGCCACACCTGGCTACACCTTC
CDR3aa: CASSQGTATPGYTF

j_gene: TRBJ2-5
d_gene: -
v_gene: TRBV20-1
abundance: -
CDR3nt: TGCAGTACGGGCATCGAGACCCAGTACTTC
CDR3aa: CSTGIETQYF

j_gene: TRBJ1-3
d_gene: -
v_gene: TRBV24-1
abundance: few
CDR3nt: TGTGCCACCATGGAGTCTGCTGGAAACACCATATATTTT
CDR3aa: CATMESAGNTIYF